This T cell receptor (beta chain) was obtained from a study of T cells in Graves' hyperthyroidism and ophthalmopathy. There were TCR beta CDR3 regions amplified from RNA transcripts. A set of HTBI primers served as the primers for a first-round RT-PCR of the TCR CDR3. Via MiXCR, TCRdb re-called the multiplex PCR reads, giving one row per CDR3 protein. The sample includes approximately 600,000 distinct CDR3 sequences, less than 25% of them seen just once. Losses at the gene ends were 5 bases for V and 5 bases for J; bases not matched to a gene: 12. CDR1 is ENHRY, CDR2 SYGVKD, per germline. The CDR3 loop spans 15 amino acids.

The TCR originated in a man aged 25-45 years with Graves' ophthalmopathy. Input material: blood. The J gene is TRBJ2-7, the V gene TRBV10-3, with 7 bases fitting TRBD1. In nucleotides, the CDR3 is TGTGCCATCAGTCGGAACAGGGGCTTGAGCCACGAGCAGTACTTC. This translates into CAISRNRGLSHEQYF.